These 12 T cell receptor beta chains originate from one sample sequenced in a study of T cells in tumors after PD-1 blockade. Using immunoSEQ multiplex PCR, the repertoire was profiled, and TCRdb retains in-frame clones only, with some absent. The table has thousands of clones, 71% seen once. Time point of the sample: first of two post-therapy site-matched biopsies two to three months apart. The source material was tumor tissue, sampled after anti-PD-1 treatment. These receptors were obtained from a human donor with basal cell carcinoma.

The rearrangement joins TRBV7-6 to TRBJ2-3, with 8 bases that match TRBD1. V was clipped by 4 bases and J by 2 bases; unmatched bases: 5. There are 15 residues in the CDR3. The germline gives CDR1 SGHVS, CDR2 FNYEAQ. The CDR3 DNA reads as TGTGCCAGCAGCTCCCAGGACAGGGTCACAGATACGCAGTATTTT. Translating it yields CASSSQDRVTDTQYF.

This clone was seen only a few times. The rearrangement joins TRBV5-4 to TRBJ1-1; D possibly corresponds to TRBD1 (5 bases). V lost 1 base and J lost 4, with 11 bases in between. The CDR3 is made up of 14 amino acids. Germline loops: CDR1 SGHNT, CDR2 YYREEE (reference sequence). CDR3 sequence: CASSLFGRGTEAFF. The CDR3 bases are TGTGCCAGCAGCTTGTTCGGGAGGGGCACTGAAGCTTTCTTT.

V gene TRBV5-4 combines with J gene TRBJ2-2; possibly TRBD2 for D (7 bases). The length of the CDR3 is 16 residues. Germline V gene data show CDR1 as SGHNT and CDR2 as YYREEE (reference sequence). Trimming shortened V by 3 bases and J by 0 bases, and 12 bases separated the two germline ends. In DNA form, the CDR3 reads TGTGCCAGCAGCTACAAGGGGGGGGCGAACACCGGGGAGCTGTTTTTT. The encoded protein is CASSYKGGANTGELFF. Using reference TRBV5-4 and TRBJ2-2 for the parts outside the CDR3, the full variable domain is ETGVTQSPTHLIKTRGQQVTLRCSSQSGHNTVSWYQQALGQGPQFIFQYYREEENGRGNFPPRFSGLQFPNYSSELNVNALELDDSALYLCASSYKGGANTGELFFGEGSRLTVL.

This CDR3 reads CASSQDRLAGANSYNEQFF. As DNA, the CDR3 is TGCGCCAGCAGCCAAGATAGGCTAGCGGGGGCTAACTCCTACAATGAGCAGTTCTTC. The gene calls are TRBV4-1 and TRBJ2-1; 10 bases are shared with TRBD2. Germline-derived CDR1 and CDR2 are MGHRA and YSYEKL. Trimming at V came to 0 bases and at J to 0 bases, leaving 8 bases not matched to a gene. The CDR3 length is 19 residues.

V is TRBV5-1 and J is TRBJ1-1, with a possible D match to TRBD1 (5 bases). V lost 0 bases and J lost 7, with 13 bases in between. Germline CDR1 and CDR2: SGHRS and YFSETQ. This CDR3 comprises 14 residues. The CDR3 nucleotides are TGCGCCAGCAGCTTGGTATCAGGGAGCGGTGAAGCTTTCTTT. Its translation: CASSLVSGSGEAFF.

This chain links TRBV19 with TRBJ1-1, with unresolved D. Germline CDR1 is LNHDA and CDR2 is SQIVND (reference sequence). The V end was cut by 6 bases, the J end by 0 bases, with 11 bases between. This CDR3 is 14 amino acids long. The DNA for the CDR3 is TGTGCCAGTAGACCGACATCCATGAACACTGAAGCTTTCTTT. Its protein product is CASRPTSMNTEAFF.

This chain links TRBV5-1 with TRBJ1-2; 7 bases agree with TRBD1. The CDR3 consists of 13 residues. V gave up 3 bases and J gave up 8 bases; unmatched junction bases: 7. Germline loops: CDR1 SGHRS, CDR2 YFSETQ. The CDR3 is CASSYDREGGYTF. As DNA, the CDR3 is TGCGCCAGCAGCTACGACAGGGAAGGAGGCTACACCTTC. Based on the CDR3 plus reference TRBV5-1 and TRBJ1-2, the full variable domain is KAGVTQTPRYLIKTRGQQVTLSCSPISGHRSVSWYQQTPGQGLQFLFEYFSETQRNKGNFPGRFSGRQFSNSRSEMNVSTLELGDSALYLCASSYDREGGYTFGSGTRLTVV.

CDR3 DNA sequence: TGTGCCACCAGCGGAACGAGGGGGGGCGAGCAGTACTTC. Amino acids: CATSGTRGGEQYF. V usage is TRBV15 and J usage is TRBJ2-7; D perhaps matches TRBD2 (7 bases). V lost 5 bases and J lost 6, with 14 bases in between. The CDR3 runs 13 residues. Germline V gives CDR1 LNHNV, CDR2 YYDKDF (reference sequence).

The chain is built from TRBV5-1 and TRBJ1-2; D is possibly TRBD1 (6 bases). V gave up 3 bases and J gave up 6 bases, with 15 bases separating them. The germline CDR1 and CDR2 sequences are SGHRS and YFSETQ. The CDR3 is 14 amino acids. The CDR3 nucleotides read TGCGCCAGCAGCTCCGGGACACGGGGAGATGGCTACACCTTC. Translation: CASSSGTRGDGYTF.

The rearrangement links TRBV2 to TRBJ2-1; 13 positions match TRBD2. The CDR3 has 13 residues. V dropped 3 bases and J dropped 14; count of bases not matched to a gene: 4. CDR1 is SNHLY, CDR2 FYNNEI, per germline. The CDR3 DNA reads TGTGCCAGCAGTGAGACTAGCGGGGGGATTGAGTTCTTC. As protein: CASSETSGGIEFF.

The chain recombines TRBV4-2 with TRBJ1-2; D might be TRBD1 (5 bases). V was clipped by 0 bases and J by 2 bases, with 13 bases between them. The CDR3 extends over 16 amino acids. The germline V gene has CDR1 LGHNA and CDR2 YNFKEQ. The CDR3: CASSQEGDGGNYGYTF. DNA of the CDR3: TGTGCCAGCAGCCAAGAAGGGGACGGAGGAAACTATGGCTACACCTTC.

CDR3 loop: CSVEAGPRQNIQYF. CDR3 DNA: TGCAGCGTTGAAGCTGGTCCACGACAAAACATTCAGTACTTC. The chain combines TRBV29-1 with TRBJ2-4; D gene unclear. Germline V lookup: CDR1 SQVTM, CDR2 ANQGSEA. Trimming cost V 1 base and J 5 bases, with 12 bases left between them. The CDR3 contains 14 residues.